The 14 T cell receptor beta chains below all came from one sample that was sequenced in a study of T cells after yellow fever vaccination. TCRdb itself ran the 5' RACE reads through MiXCR, one entry per CDR3 protein. The sample holds fewer than 450,000 distinct CDR3 sequences, roughly 8.4% seen once. This specimen was PBMCs, taken more than 40 days after the first yellow fever vaccination. These receptors all come from a young man who received the YFV17D yellow fever vaccine.

The chain couples TRBV18 to TRBJ2-5, with D tentatively TRBD2 (5 bases). The CDR3 contains 13 residues. Germline V gene data show CDR1 as KGHSH and CDR2 as LQKENI. The ends were cut back, 4 bases at V and 12 bases at J, with 18 bases in the middle. CDR3 loop: CASSLVDRGEKYF. The CDR3 DNA reads TGTGCCAGCTCACTTGTGGACCGGGGAGAGAAGTACTTC.

This rearrangement joins TRBV20-1 to TRBJ2-5; no reliable D call. Germline lookup yields CDR1 DFQATT and CDR2 SNEGSKA (reference sequence). CDR3 length equals 12 residues. Deletions cut 6 bases from V and 2 bases from J, with 10 bases between. The CDR3 DNA reads TGCAGTGCCCCCCGGCAGCAAGAGACCCAGTACTTC. This codes for CSAPRQQETQYF.

This clonotype has only a few counts. This chain's CDR3 is CASSLQGSAYNSPLHF. In DNA, the CDR3 is TGTGCCAGCAGCTTACAGGGTTCGGCCTATAATTCACCCCTCCACTTT. The rearrangement joins TRBV7-3 to TRBJ1-6; weak D call: TRBD1 (5 bases). Germline V gene lookup returns CDR1 SGHTA and CDR2 FQGTGA. The V gene lost 2 bases and the J gene lost 2 bases, with 10 bases spanning the gap. The length of the CDR3 is 16 residues.

In this sample, this clonotype turned up many times. V usage is TRBV7-2 and J usage is TRBJ1-2, with a possible D match to TRBD1 (6 bases). In germline, CDR1 is SGHTA, CDR2 FQGNSA. Trimming cost V 2 bases and J 7 bases, with 14 bases left between them. This CDR3 has 14 residues. The CDR3 nucleotides read TGTGCCAGCAGCTTAACCCAGGGGCTGGGTGGCTACACCTTC. Translation gives CASSLTQGLGGYTF.

This clonotype was seen a handful of times. The chain couples TRBV5-1 to TRBJ2-1; D is uncertain. The CDR3 totals 13 residues. Germline values: CDR1 SGHRS, CDR2 YFSETQ. The V end lost 3 bases, the J end lost 6 bases, and 10 bases lay between the germline ends. CDR3 nucleotide sequence: TGCGCCAGCAGCTCTGCGGCGGTCAATGAGCAGTTCTTC. Its translation: CASSSAAVNEQFF.

The chain joins TRBV7-2 to TRBJ1-2; D is perhaps TRBD1 (5 bases). Trimming left V 4 bases short and J 8 bases short, with 17 bases between. Germline V lookup: CDR1 SGHTA, CDR2 FQGNSA. This CDR3 is 14 amino acids long. The CDR3: CASSSARRGRGYTF. The CDR3 region has the DNA TGTGCCAGCAGCTCCGCCCGCCGGGGGAGGGGCTACACCTTC.

This clonotype appeared a few times. The chain uses TRBV28 and TRBJ2-5; D is uncertain. Trimming shortened V by 6 bases and J by 4 bases, and 12 bases separated the two germline ends. CDR1 and CDR2 from the germline V gene are MDHEN and SYDVKM. The CDR3 totals 13 residues. As DNA, the CDR3 is TGTGCCAGCAGAGCGCTGAGTGGAGAGACCCAGTACTTC. Its protein product is CASRALSGETQYF.

This clonotype came up a few times. This chain connects TRBV5-1 to TRBJ2-7, with TRBD1 identical over 7 bases. With 3 bases clipped from V and 5 bases from J, the junction kept 11 bases outside the gene matches. This CDR3 comprises 15 residues. Per the germline V gene, CDR1 is SGHRS and CDR2 is YFSETQ. For the CDR3, the DNA is TGCGCCAGCAGCTCTGGACAGGCTCACCCCAACGAGCAGTACTTC. Its translation: CASSSGQAHPNEQYF.

This clonotype was seen a few times. The chain employs TRBV5-1 and TRBJ2-2; no clear D. CDR1 and CDR2 from the germline V gene are SGHRS and YFSETQ. The CDR3 runs 14 residues. Trimming pared 7 bases from V and 5 bases from J, leaving 15 bases between. In nucleotides, the CDR3 is TGCGCCAGCGCCAGGATAGCCCCAACCGGGGAGCTGTTTTTT. This gives the protein CASARIAPTGELFF.

Turning to this clonotype: One junction end does not reproduce the germline sequence, and a read error may be involved. V usage is TRBV7-2 and J usage is TRBJ1-3; maybe TRBD1 (6 bases). The CDR3 totals 14 residues. Germline values: CDR1 SGHTA, CDR2 FQGNSA. CDR3 amino acids: CSSSSRGFGNTIYF. The CDR3 bases are TGTTCCAGCAGCTCGAGGGGGTTTGGAAACACCATATATTTT.

Details on this clonotype: Its ends do not fully match the called genes, so a read error is possible. The chain recombines TRBV7-2 with TRBJ2-5; TRBD1 or TRBD2 may be the D gene (6 bases each). The CDR3 runs to 13 residues. CDR1 and CDR2 from the germline V gene are SGHTA and FQGNSA. The CDR3 protein is CASRLGGRETQYF. DNA of the CDR3: TGTGCCAGCAGATTAGGGGGGCGCGAGACCCAGTACTTC.

In regard to this clonotype: The junction does not match germline at one end; this may be a read error. The V and J genes are TRBV5-1 and TRBJ1-2, with D hard to call. The CDR3 spans 13 residues. From germline, CDR1 is SGHRS and CDR2 YFSETQ. DNA of the CDR3: TGCGCCAGCAGCTTGCTAGCCTCCGTCGGCTCCACCTTC. Its translation is CASSLLASVGSTF.

There are a few counts of this clonotype. Just one base apart from a much larger clone, this may be a read error. The CDR3 sequence is CASSLVGVNTGELFF. DNA for the CDR3: TGTGCCAGCAGCTTGGTGGGGGTGAACACCGGGGAGCTGTTTTTT. This sequence joins TRBV5-5 and TRBJ2-2, with D perhaps being TRBD1 or TRBD2 (5 bases each). Per the germline V gene, CDR1 is SGHKS and CDR2 is YYEKEE (reference sequence). CDR3 length equals 15 residues. V lost 0 bases to trimming and J lost 1 base, with 7 bases between them. Drawing the rest from reference TRBV5-5 and TRBJ2-2, the complete variable domain is DAGVTQSPTHLIKTRGQQVTLRCSPISGHKSVSWYQQVLGQGPQFIFQYYEKEERGRGNFPDRFSARQFPNYSSELNVNALLLGDSALYLCASSLVGVNTGELFFGEGSRLTVL.

Only a few counts were recorded for this clonotype. V and J are TRBV2 and TRBJ2-2; the match to TRBD2 covers 9 bases. V lost 1 base to trimming and J lost 7 bases; unmatched junction nucleotides: 1. Germline values: CDR1 SNHLY, CDR2 FYNNEI. The CDR3 contains 14 residues. CDR3 sequence (DNA): TGTGCCAGCAGTGAAGAACTAGCGGGCGGGGAGCTGTTTTTT. Its translation: CASSEELAGGELFF.